These T cell receptor beta chains were read from a single sample in a study of shared clonotypes between healthy human individuals. Method: immunoSEQ multiplex PCR; TCRdb's copy keeps in-frame clones and lacks some. Among some 2,000,000 clones listed, more than 90% were seen once. Sequencing used naive CD4+ T cells sorted from blood. The receptors were gathered from a man between 18 and 29 years old in good health. CDR3s include the opening cysteine and the closing phenylalanine or tryptophan. The order of the fields is D gene, clone size, V gene, J gene, CDR3 protein, CDR3 DNA. A D gene is named only where the DNA matches it firmly. Clone sizes are given selectively: once, few, many, or a class where the clone is expanded.

>TRBD2|NA|TRBV6-6|TRBJ2-7
CASSRGTSNEQYF
TGTGCCAGCAGTCGCGGGACTAGCAACGAGCAGTACTTC
>NA|NA|TRBV6-1|TRBJ1-5
CASSERRNQPQHF
TGTGCCAGCAGTGAACGGAGGAATCAGCCCCAGCATTTT
>NA|NA|TRBV5-4|TRBJ2-7
CASSSTGMAYEQYF
TGTGCCAGCAGTTCTACAGGGATGGCCTACGAGCAGTACTTC
>TRBD1|NA|TRBV27|TRBJ1-4
CASRRVDRANEKLFF
TGTGCCAGCAGGAGGGTTGACAGGGCAAATGAAAAACTGTTTTTT
>NA|NA|TRBV7-9|TRBJ1-1
CASSLGLGSNTEAFF
TGTGCCAGCAGTTTAGGGCTGGGGTCTAACACTGAAGCTTTCTTT
>NA|NA|TRBV5-6|TRBJ2-3
CASSLVEADTQYF
TGTGCCAGCAGCCTCGTTGAGGCAGATACGCAGTATTTT
>TRBD1|NA|TRBV30|TRBJ2-5
CAWSKDRGRETQYF
TGTGCCTGGAGTAAGGACAGGGGGAGAGAGACCCAGTACTTC
>NA|NA|TRBV30|TRBJ2-3
CAWSAGTLGTQYF
TGTGCCTGGAGCGCCGGGACCCTGGGCACGCAGTATTTT
>TRBD2|once|TRBV9|TRBJ2-3
CASSVGLAGPTDTQYF
TGTGCCAGCAGCGTTGGACTAGCGGGACCCACAGATACGCAGTATTTT
>NA|NA|TRBV10-1|TRBJ1-1
CASSAFFHLDYTEAFF
TGCGCCAGCAGCGCCTTCTTTCACCTGGATTACACTGAAGCTTTCTTT
>NA|once|TRBV5-1|TRBJ1-2
CASSLEGGGNYGYTF
TGCGCCAGCAGCTTGGAGGGGGGAGGAAACTATGGCTACACCTTC
>NA|NA|TRBV7-2|TRBJ2-7
CASSAVSGTPSYEQYF
TGTGCCAGCAGCGCTGTCTCCGGGACTCCTTCCTACGAGCAGTACTTC
>TRBD1|NA|TRBV30|TRBJ1-3
CAWSDRGGGNTIYF
TGTGCCTGGTCGGACAGGGGGGGTGGAAACACCATATATTTT
>NA|few|TRBV6-4|TRBJ1-6
CASGARGDNSPLHF
TGTGCCAGCGGGGCTCGGGGTGATAATTCACCCCTCCACTTT
>NA|NA|TRBV27|TRBJ2-5
CASSLGGLGETQYF
TGTGCCAGCAGTTTAGGAGGATTAGGAGAGACCCAGTACTTC
>TRBD1|NA|TRBV5-6|TRBJ1-5
CASSLLSGGHNQPQHF
TGTGCCAGCAGCTTGTTGTCAGGGGGTCATAATCAGCCCCAGCATTTT
>TRBD2|NA|TRBV9|TRBJ2-1
CASSPTSGSYNEQFF
TGTGCCAGCAGCCCCACTAGCGGGTCCTACAATGAGCAGTTCTTC
>NA|NA|TRBV4-3|TRBJ1-2
CASSQDPQGIYGYTF
TGCGCCAGCAGCCAAGATCCCCAGGGAATCTATGGCTACACCTTC
>TRBD2|NA|TRBV27|TRBJ2-7
CASSFRKPTRGLAGIFYEQYF
TGTGCCAGCAGTTTCCGGAAGCCGACACGAGGACTAGCGGGGATATTTTACGAGCAGTACTTC
>NA|NA|TRBV5-1|TRBJ2-1
CASSTDGRNEQFF
TGCGCCAGCAGCACCGACGGACGCAATGAGCAGTTCTTC
>NA|NA|TRBV19|TRBJ2-3
CASSNGGLTQYF
TGTGCCAGTAGTAACGGGGGCCTGACGCAGTATTTT
>NA|NA|TRBV30|TRBJ1-2
CAWSDRRYYGYTF
TGTGCCTGGAGCGACAGGCGATACTATGGCTACACCTTC
>TRBD2|NA|TRBV11-2|TRBJ2-1
CASSILAGGIQFF
TGTGCCAGCAGCATACTAGCGGGGGGGATCCAGTTCTTC
>NA|NA|TRBV10-3|TRBJ2-5
CAISNTASSETQYF
TGTGCCATCAGCAATACAGCATCTTCGGAGACCCAGTACTTC
>TRBD2|NA|TRBV7-2|TRBJ2-1
CASSSWGTTSGSHEQFF
TGTGCCAGCAGCTCCTGGGGGACTACTAGCGGGAGCCATGAGCAGTTCTTC
>TRBD2|NA|TRBV19|TRBJ2-5
CASSITGGVKETQYF
TGTGCCAGTAGTATTACGGGGGGGGTTAAAGAGACCCAGTACTTC
>NA|NA|TRBV2|TRBJ2-7
CASEPPSEQYF
TGTGCCTCAGAACCGCCGAGCGAGCAGTACTTC
>NA|NA|TRBV2|TRBJ2-5
CASSVQETQYF
TGTGCCAGCAGCGTTCAAGAGACCCAGTACTTC
>TRBD2|NA|TRBV7-9|TRBJ2-5
CASSLGLAGLETQYF
TGTGCCAGCAGCTTAGGCCTAGCGGGACTCGAGACCCAGTACTTC
>NA|NA|TRBV27|TRBJ2-7
CASRPTGTLYEQYF
TGTGCCAGCAGGCCGACAGGTACCTTATACGAGCAGTACTTC
>TRBD1|NA|TRBV27|TRBJ2-5
CASSLGQGGETQYF
TGTGCCAGCAGTTTAGGACAGGGCGGGGAGACCCAGTACTTC
>TRBD1|NA|TRBV7-9|TRBJ2-3
CASSSSGTESADTQYF
TGTGCCAGCAGCTCCTCCGGGACAGAATCTGCAGATACGCAGTATTTT
>NA|NA|TRBV6-5|TRBJ2-3
CASSRGGTDTQYF
TGTGCCAGCAGCCGGGGAGGTACAGATACGCAGTATTTT
>NA|NA|TRBV5-8|TRBJ2-7
CASSLGRSSYEQYF
TGTGCCAGCAGCTTGGGACGGAGCTCCTACGAGCAGTACTTC
>TRBD1|NA|TRBV27|TRBJ1-2
CASSPTGQGHGYTF
TGTGCCAGCAGTCCGACGGGACAGGGACATGGCTACACCTTC
>NA|NA|TRBV10-3|TRBJ2-5
CAISDPLRGLETQYF
TGTGCCATCAGTGACCCGCTTCGGGGGCTAGAGACCCAGTACTTC
>TRBD2|NA|TRBV11-3|TRBJ2-2
CASSLGLGLGANTGELFF
TGTGCCAGCAGCTTAGGTCTCGGACTAGGCGCGAACACCGGGGAGCTGTTTTTT
>NA|NA|TRBV6-5|TRBJ1-2
CASSRTANYGYTF
TGTGCCAGCAGTCGGACCGCTAACTATGGCTACACCTTC
>NA|NA|TRBV27|TRBJ1-4
CASSTTYGTSGLNEKLFF
TGTGCCAGCAGTACCACCTATGGGACATCCGGACTGAATGAAAAACTGTTTTTT
>NA|NA|TRBV5-1|TRBJ2-3
CASSEDPGTDTQYF
TGCGCCAGCAGCGAAGATCCGGGCACAGATACGCAGTATTTT
>NA|NA|TRBV6-1|TRBJ1-6
CASSAPTTLDSPLHF
TGTGCCAGCAGTGCGCCCACCACTCTGGATTCACCCCTCCACTTT
>NA|once|TRBV30|TRBJ1-2
CAWSRIGIYGYTF
TGTGCCTGGAGCCGAATTGGGATCTATGGCTACACCTTC